Following are 20 T cell receptor beta chains from one sample sequenced in a study of vaccination and CD4 T cells after COVID-19. The Oncomine TCR Beta short-read assay generated sequence data from the DNA of cultured CD4+ T cells. TCRdb reanalysed the PCR reads using MiXCR and keeps one entry per CDR3 protein. The sample holds roughly 24,000 distinct CDR3 sequences, about 32% seen once. No antigen is known for these receptors. Time point: late sampling 161 to 241 days after vaccination in a few convalescent patients. This sample's treatment: roughly ten-day PBMC culture with coronavirus spike peptide pools or control peptides (ViraFEST assay). Source: CD4+ T cells from blood, cultured in vitro, taken about 7 months after SARS-CoV-2 vaccination. These receptors came from a human donor who had recovered from COVID-19.

In the case of this clonotype: Being one base from a much bigger clone, this may be a read error. A read error is likely, as this CDR3 ends without the conserved phenylalanine or tryptophan. V gene TRBV6-5 combines with J gene TRBJ2-5; D not certain. The CDR3 is 14 amino acids. Trimming took 6 bases from V and 5 from J, leaving 16 bases between them. Germline lookup yields CDR1 MNHEY and CDR2 SVGAGI. The CDR3 DNA reads TGTGCCAGCAGCTCCTCGGACCTTGACGAGACCCAGTACTCC. This translates into CASSSSDLDETQYS.

In this sample, this clonotype turned up a few times. The chain carries TRBV6-1 and TRBJ1-6; a weak D match, TRBD1 (6 bases). The CDR3 runs to 12 residues. Germline CDR1 and CDR2: MNHNS and SASEGT. V was pared by 6 bases and J by 6 bases, with 6 bases between. The CDR3 DNA is TGTGCCAGCAGGGACAGTAATTCACCCCTCCACTTT. This codes for CASRDSNSPLHF.

V is TRBV6-1 and J is TRBJ2-5, with a possible D match to TRBD2 (6 bases). V was clipped by 8 bases and J by 7 bases, with 14 bases between them. The CDR3 contains 12 residues. CDR1 and CDR2 (germline): MNHNS, SASEGT. DNA for the CDR3: TGTGCCAGCGGGACCTTGGGAGGGACCCAGTACTTC. It is translated as CASGTLGGTQYF.

The rearrangement links TRBV4-1 to TRBJ1-6; D gene uncertain. V lost 1 base and J lost 13, with 8 bases in between. This CDR3 comprises 12 residues. Germline V gene lookup returns CDR1 MGHRA and CDR2 YSYEKL. The CDR3 bases are TGCGCCAGCAGCCAAGGGATCTGGCCCCTCCACTTT. It yields the protein CASSQGIWPLHF.

The rearrangement joins TRBV29-1 to TRBJ1-5; possibly TRBD1 for D (6 bases). The CDR3 consists of 14 residues. The germline V gene has CDR1 SQVTM and CDR2 ANQGSEA. The V and J ends lost 5 bases and 6 bases respectively, with 17 bases between them. As DNA, the CDR3 is TGCAGCGTTCGTCGCGGGGGGGGCGGTCAGCCCCAGCATTTT. Amino acids: CSVRRGGGGQPQHF.

This clonotype was counted a few times. This chain connects TRBV7-8 to TRBJ2-5; D gene uncertain. The CDR3 is 15 residues long. Germline CDR1 reads SGHVS; CDR2 reads FQNEAQ. Trimming removed 1 base from V and 2 bases from J, with 11 bases in between. The CDR3 is CASSLDPTLQETQYF. DNA for the CDR3: TGTGCCAGCAGCTTAGACCCGACCCTTCAAGAGACCCAGTACTTC.

The genes are TRBV4-1 and TRBJ2-5, with D maybe TRBD1 (8 bases). The CDR3 is 17 residues long. Trimming removed 1 base at V and 2 bases at J, with 17 bases between. CDR1 and CDR2 (germline): MGHRA, YSYEKL. The CDR3 protein is CASSQVRGRGFQETQYF. Here the CDR3 DNA reads TGCGCCAGCAGCCAAGTCAGGGGGCGGGGGTTTCAAGAGACCCAGTACTTC.

This clonotype was seen a single time. The chain has TRBV6-1 and TRBJ2-7; maybe TRBD1 (6 bases). V gave up 6 bases and J gave up 4 bases, with 10 bases separating them. This CDR3 spans 12 amino acids. Germline-derived CDR1 and CDR2 are MNHNS and SASEGT. The CDR3 DNA reads as TGTGCCAGCAGCCCGGACAGATACGAGCAGTACTTC. Translation: CASSPDRYEQYF.

This rearrangement joins TRBV28 to TRBJ1-5, with D possibly TRBD1 on 6 matching bases. CDR1 and CDR2 (germline): MDHEN, SYDVKM. The CDR3 spans 16 residues. V lost 6 bases, J lost 4 bases, and 19 bases lay in between. The CDR3 loop reads CASSPGVPAWNQPQHF. The CDR3 bases are TGTGCCAGCAGCCCAGGGGTCCCGGCTTGGAATCAGCCCCAGCATTTT.

The chain uses TRBV7-3 and TRBJ2-3; D is unclear. Germline V gene data show CDR1 as SGHTA and CDR2 as FQGTGA. The length of the CDR3 is 13 residues. Trimming took off 5 bases at V and 2 bases at J, with 8 bases between the two ends. CDR3 in amino acids: CASSPRTTDTQYF. The CDR3 region has the DNA TGTGCCAGCAGCCCCCGGACCACAGATACGCAGTATTTT.

This clonotype was observed a few times. The junction departs from the called germline gene at one end, perhaps through a read error. The chain joins TRBV20-1 to TRBJ2-1; D is unclear. Germline CDR1 is DFQATT and CDR2 is SNEGSKA (reference sequence). The length of the CDR3 is 11 residues. CDR3 protein: CSAPFRPAPIF. DNA of the CDR3: TGCAGTGCTCCGTTTCGACCAGCCCCAATCTTC.

As concerns this clonotype: Lacking the conserved final phenylalanine or tryptophan, this CDR3 likely reflects a read error. V is TRBV28 and J is TRBJ1-1; 8 positions agree with TRBD1. J was trimmed by 5 bases and V by 4 bases; bases with no gene match: 6. The CDR3 has 14 residues. Germline V gene lookup returns CDR1 MDHEN and CDR2 SYDVKM. The CDR3 DNA reads TGTGCCAGCAGTTCCTTGACAGGGGATACTGAAGCTTTCCTT. Its translation is CASSSLTGDTEAFL.

The rearrangement uses TRBV25-1 and TRBJ2-7, with D possibly TRBD2 on 5 matching bases. The CDR3 consists of 17 residues. CDR1 MGHDK and CDR2 SYGVNS come from the germline V gene. Trimming left V 2 bases short and J 7 bases short, with 24 bases between. CDR3 sequence: CASSERGLAHTLLEQYF. CDR3 coding DNA: TGTGCCAGCAGTGAACGGGGTCTAGCTCACACCCTTTTGGAGCAGTACTTC.

The genes are TRBV10-3 and TRBJ1-2, with 10 bases that match TRBD1. CDR3 length: 16 amino acids. The germline V gene has CDR1 ENHRY and CDR2 SYGVKD. The junction had 9 bases not matched to a gene; V was cut back by 5 bases and J by 3 bases. The CDR3: CAISSGTGAPDYGYTF. The CDR3 nucleotides are TGTGCCATCAGTTCCGGGACAGGGGCTCCGGACTATGGCTACACCTTC.

The chain uses TRBV5-4 and TRBJ2-3; D may be TRBD1 (6 bases). Trimming shortened V by 0 bases and J by 0 bases, and 14 bases separated the two germline ends. Germline-derived CDR1 and CDR2 are SGHNT and YYREEE (reference sequence). This CDR3 comprises 17 residues. The CDR3 sequence: CASSLARGRVSTDTQYF. CDR3 DNA sequence: TGTGCCAGCAGCTTGGCGAGGGGGAGAGTCAGCACAGATACGCAGTATTTT.

The V call is TRBV7-3, the J call TRBJ2-6; the D is unclear. V lost 1 base, J lost 2 bases, and 6 bases lay in between. The CDR3 is made up of 15 amino acids. The germline V gene has CDR1 SGHTA and CDR2 FQGTGA. The CDR3 is CASSLRVTGANVLTF. As DNA, the CDR3 is TGTGCCAGCAGCTTAAGGGTGACTGGGGCCAACGTCCTGACTTTC. Drawing the rest from reference TRBV7-3 and TRBJ2-6, the complete variable domain is GAGVSQTPSNKVTEKGKYVELRCDPISGHTALYWYRQSLGQGPEFLIYFQGTGAADDSGLPNDRFFAVRPEGSVSTLKIQRTERGDSAVYLCASSLRVTGANVLTFGAGSRLTVL.

This sequence joins TRBV20-1 and TRBJ2-5; D remains ambiguous. CDR3 length equals 14 residues. The V gene lost 6 bases and the J gene lost 4 bases, with 18 bases spanning the gap. The germline gives CDR1 DFQATT, CDR2 SNEGSKA (reference sequence). The CDR3 DNA follows: TGCAGTGCCCGAGCCGACCGGCCCGGAGAGACCCAGTACTTC. It codes for CSARADRPGETQYF.

V gene TRBV10-3 combines with J gene TRBJ1-1, with D unclear. This CDR3 has 15 amino acids. The germline V gene encodes CDR1 ENHRY and CDR2 SYGVKD. Between the trimmed V and J ends, which lost 6 bases and 2 bases, there was a span of 16 bases. Here the CDR3 reads CAIRTLDGRNTEAFF. DNA of the CDR3: TGTGCCATCAGAACCTTGGACGGTCGAAACACTGAAGCTTTCTTT.

This rearrangement joins TRBV27 to TRBJ1-5, with TRBD1 matching 7 bases. Germline CDR1 and CDR2: MNHEY and SMNVEV (reference sequence). The V and J ends lost 6 bases and 2 bases, in that order; junction bases with no gene match: 7. The length of the CDR3 is 15 residues. The CDR3 bases are TGTGCCAGCAGCCCGACAGGGTTTGGCAATCAGCCCCAGCATTTT. Translation: CASSPTGFGNQPQHF.

Only a few counts were recorded for this clonotype. The chain uses TRBV28 and TRBJ2-6; D is unresolved. CDR3 length equals 13 residues. Germline assignment: CDR1 MDHEN and CDR2 SYDVKM. The germline V and J ends were trimmed by 11 bases and 0 bases, with 8 bases remaining between them. CDR3: CAGQDSGANVLTF. The CDR3 region has the DNA TGTGCCGGCCAGGACTCTGGGGCCAACGTCCTGACTTTC.